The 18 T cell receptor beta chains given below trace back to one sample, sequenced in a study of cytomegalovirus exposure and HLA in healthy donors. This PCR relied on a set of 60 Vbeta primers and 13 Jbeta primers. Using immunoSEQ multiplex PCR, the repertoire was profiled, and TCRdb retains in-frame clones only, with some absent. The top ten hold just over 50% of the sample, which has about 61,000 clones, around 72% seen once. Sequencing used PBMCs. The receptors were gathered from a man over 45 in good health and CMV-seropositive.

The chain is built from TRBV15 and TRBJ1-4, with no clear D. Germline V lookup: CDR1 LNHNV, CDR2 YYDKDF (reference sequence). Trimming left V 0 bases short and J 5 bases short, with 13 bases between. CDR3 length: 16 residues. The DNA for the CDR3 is TGTGCCACCAGCAGAGATCTAGCAGGAGAGAATGAAAAACTGTTTTTT. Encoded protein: CATSRDLAGENEKLFF.

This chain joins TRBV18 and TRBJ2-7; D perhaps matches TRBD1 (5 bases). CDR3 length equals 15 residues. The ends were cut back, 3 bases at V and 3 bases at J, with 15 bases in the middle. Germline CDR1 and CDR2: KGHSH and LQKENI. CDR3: CASSPGKTDRYEQYF. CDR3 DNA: TGTGCCAGCTCACCGGGAAAGACAGATCGCTACGAGCAGTACTTC.

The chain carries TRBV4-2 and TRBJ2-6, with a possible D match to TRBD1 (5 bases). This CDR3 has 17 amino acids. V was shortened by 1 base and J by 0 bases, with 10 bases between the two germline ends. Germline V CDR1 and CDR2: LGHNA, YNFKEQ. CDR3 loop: CASSQVQGTSGANVLTF. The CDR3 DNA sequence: TGTGCCAGCAGCCAAGTCCAGGGAACCTCTGGGGCCAACGTCCTGACTTTC.

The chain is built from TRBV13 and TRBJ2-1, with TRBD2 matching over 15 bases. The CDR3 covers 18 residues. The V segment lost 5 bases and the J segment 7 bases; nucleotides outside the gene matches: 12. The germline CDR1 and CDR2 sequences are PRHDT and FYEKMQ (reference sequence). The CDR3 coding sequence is TGTGCCAGCAGCCACGGACTAGCGGGGGGGCTTAGGTTGAATGAGCAGTTCTTC. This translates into CASSHGLAGGLRLNEQFF.

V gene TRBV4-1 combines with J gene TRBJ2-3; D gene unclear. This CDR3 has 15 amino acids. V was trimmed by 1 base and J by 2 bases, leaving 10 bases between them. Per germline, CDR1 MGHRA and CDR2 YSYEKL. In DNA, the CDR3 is TGCGCCAGCAGCCAAGTTGGAGTCCCCACAGATACGCAGTATTTT. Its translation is CASSQVGVPTDTQYF.

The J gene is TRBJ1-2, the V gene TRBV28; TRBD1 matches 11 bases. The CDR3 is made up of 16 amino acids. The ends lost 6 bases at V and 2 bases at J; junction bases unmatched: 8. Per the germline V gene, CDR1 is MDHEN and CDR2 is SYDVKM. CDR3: CASSPIGTGGNYGYTF. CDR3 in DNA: TGTGCCAGCAGCCCCATTGGGACAGGGGGGAACTATGGCTACACCTTC.

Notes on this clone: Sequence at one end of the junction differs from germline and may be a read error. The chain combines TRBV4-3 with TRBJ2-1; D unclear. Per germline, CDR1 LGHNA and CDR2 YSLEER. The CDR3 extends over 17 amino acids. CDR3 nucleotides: TGCGCCACCAGCCAAGATATGATAGCAGTCATCTACAATGAGCCGTTCTTC. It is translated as CATSQDMIAVIYNEPFF.

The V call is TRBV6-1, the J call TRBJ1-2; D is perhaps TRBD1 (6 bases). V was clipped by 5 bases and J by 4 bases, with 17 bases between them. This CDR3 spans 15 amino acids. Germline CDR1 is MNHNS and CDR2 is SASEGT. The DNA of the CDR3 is TGTGCCAGCAGTCTGAAGTGGACAGAGTCCTATGGCTACACCTTC. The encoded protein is CASSLKWTESYGYTF.

The CDR3 region has the DNA TGTGCCACCAGCAGAGTAGCGGCTGCCTTGGCCCAGTACTTC. Translating gives CATSRVAAALAQYF. The J gene is TRBJ2-5, the V gene TRBV15; a possible D gene is TRBD2 (6 bases). CDR3 length: 14 amino acids. Trimming cost V 1 base and J 9 bases, with 15 bases left between them. Germline lookup yields CDR1 LNHNV and CDR2 YYDKDF (reference sequence).

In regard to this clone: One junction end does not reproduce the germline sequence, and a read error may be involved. The CDR3 reads CSSSRQTGFGEKLFF. The CDR3 region has the DNA TGTTCCAGCAGTCGTCAAACAGGGTTCGGTGAAAAACTGTTTTTT. The chain combines TRBV7-9 with TRBJ1-4; perhaps TRBD1 as D (6 bases). Germline CDR1 is SEHNR and CDR2 is FQNEAQ (reference sequence). This CDR3 has 15 amino acids.

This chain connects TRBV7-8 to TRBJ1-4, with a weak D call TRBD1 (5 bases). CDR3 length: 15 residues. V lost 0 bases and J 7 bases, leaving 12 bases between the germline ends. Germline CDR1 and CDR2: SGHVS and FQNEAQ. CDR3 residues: CASSLAGQGIEKLFF. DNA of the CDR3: TGTGCCAGCAGCTTAGCGGGGCAGGGAATTGAAAAACTGTTTTTT.

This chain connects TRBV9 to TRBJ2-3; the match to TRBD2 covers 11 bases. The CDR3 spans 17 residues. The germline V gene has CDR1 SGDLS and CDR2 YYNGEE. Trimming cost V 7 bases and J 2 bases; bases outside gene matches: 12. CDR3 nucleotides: TGTGCCAGCTCTTCGAGACTAGCGGGGAAGGACACAGATACGCAGTATTTT. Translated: CASSSRLAGKDTDTQYF. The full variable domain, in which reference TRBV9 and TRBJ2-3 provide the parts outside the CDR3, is DSGVTQTPKHLITATGQRVTLRCSPRSGDLSVYWYQQSLDQGLQFLIQYYNGEERAKGNILERFSAQQFPDLHSELNLSSLELGDSALYFCASSSRLAGKDTDTQYFGPGTRLTVL.

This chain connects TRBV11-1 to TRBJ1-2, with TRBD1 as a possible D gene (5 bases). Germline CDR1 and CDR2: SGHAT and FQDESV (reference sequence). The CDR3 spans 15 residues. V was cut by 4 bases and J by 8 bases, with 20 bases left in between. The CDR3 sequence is CASSYAGGASAGYTF. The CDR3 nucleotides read TGTGCCAGCAGCTACGCAGGAGGGGCGTCGGCCGGCTACACCTTC.

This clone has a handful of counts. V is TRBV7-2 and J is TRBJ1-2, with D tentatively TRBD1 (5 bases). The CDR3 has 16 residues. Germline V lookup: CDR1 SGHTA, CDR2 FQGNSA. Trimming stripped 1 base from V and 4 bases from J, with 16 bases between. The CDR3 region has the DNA TGTGCCAGCAGCTTAGGGGTCCCCATGGGGGGCTATGGCTACACCTTC. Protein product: CASSLGVPMGGYGYTF.

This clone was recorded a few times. The CDR3 spells CASSHDPGSEQFF. CDR3 DNA: TGTGCCAGCAGCCATGACCCTGGGAGTGAGCAGTTCTTC. The chain is built from TRBV7-2 and TRBJ2-1, with a possible D match to TRBD2 (5 bases). Trimming removed 5 bases from V and 9 bases from J, with 14 bases in between. The CDR3 length is 13 residues. Germline V gives CDR1 SGHTA, CDR2 FQGNSA. The entire variable domain, with the rest obtained from reference TRBV7-2 and TRBJ2-1, is as follows: GAGVSQSPSNKVTEKGKDVELRCDPISGHTALYWYRQSLGQGLEFLIYFQGNSAPDKSGLPSDRFSAERTGGSVSTLTIQRTQQEDSAVYLCASSHDPGSEQFFGPGTRLTVL.

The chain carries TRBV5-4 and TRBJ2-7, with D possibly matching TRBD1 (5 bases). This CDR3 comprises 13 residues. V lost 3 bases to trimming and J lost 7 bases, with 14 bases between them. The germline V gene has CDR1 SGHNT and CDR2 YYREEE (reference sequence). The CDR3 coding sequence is TGTGCCAGCAGCTCCGTAGGGGCACGGGAGCAGTACTTC. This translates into CASSSVGAREQYF.

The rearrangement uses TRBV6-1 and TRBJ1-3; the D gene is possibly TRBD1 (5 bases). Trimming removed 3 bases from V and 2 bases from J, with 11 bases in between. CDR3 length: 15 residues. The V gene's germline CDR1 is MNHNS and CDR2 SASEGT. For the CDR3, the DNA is TGTGCCAGCAGTGAGCAAATGGGGCCTGGAAACACCATATATTTT. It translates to CASSEQMGPGNTIYF.

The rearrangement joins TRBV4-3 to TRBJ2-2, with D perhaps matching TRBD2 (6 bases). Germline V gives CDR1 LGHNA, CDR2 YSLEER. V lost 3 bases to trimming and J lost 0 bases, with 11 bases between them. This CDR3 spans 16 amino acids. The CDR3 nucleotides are TGCGCCAGCAGCCAGGAGGGGTATTCGAACACCGGGGAGCTGTTTTTT. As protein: CASSQEGYSNTGELFF.